These 18 T cell receptor beta chains came from one sample sequenced in a study of blood T cell repertoires in COVID-19. The assay was immunoSEQ multiplex PCR, and TCRdb's table has in-frame clones only and misses some. The sample contains more than 250,000 clones, approximately 83% of which appear only once. Sample: peripheral blood. Receptors originate from a woman between 25 and 40 years old who had recovered from COVID-19.

Points on this clone: Different DNA sequences within this sample yield the same CDR3. The chain employs TRBV28 and TRBJ2-7, with TRBD1 matching over 11 bases. The CDR3 totals 14 residues. With V trimmed by 3 bases and J by 5 bases, 3 bases remained unmatched. Germline assignment: CDR1 MDHEN and CDR2 SYDVKM. The CDR3 spells CASSLDRGQNEQYF. Written as DNA, the CDR3 is TGTGCCAGCAGTTTGGACAGGGGGCAAAACGAGCAGTACTTC.

The rearrangement links TRBV28 to TRBJ1-2; D ambiguous. CDR1 MDHEN and CDR2 SYDVKM come from the germline V gene. Deletions cut 5 bases from V and 5 bases from J, with 3 bases between. CDR3 length equals 10 residues. CDR3 residues: CASSAYGYTF. DNA of the CDR3: TGTGCCAGCAGTGCGTATGGCTACACCTTC.

DNA for the CDR3: TGTGCCAGCTCACGGACAGGGGGCAGTAGCTACGAGCAGTACTTC. It encodes CASSRTGGSSYEQYF. This sequence joins TRBV18 and TRBJ2-7; TRBD1 matches 11 bases. Germline values: CDR1 KGHSH, CDR2 LQKENI. Trimming cost V 4 bases and J 3 bases; bases outside gene matches: 5. The CDR3 has 15 residues.

V usage is TRBV5-1 and J usage is TRBJ2-5, with 10 bases identical to TRBD2. V lost 1 base, J lost 1 base, and 1 base stayed unmatched. Germline V gene data show CDR1 as SGHRS and CDR2 as YFSETQ. The CDR3 is made up of 15 amino acids. CDR3 residues: CASSLSSGGQETQYF. The CDR3 DNA is TGCGCCAGCAGCTTGTCTAGCGGGGGCCAAGAGACCCAGTACTTC.

The chain uses TRBV19 and TRBJ1-1; tentatively, D is TRBD1 (5 bases). The CDR3 consists of 13 residues. Between the trimmed V and J ends, which lost 6 bases and 5 bases, there was a span of 13 bases. Germline CDR1 LNHDA, CDR2 SQIVND (reference sequence). The DNA for the CDR3 is TGTGCCAGTAGCCCCCCGGGGGGAACTGAAGCTTTCTTT. Translating it yields CASSPPGGTEAFF.

This chain links TRBV28 with TRBJ1-4; TRBD1 is a possible D gene (6 bases). This CDR3 region has 15 residues. V was clipped by 2 bases and J by 8 bases, with 15 bases between them. The germline V gene has CDR1 MDHEN and CDR2 SYDVKM. The CDR3 sequence: CASSLTGSTGEKLFF. The DNA of the CDR3 is TGTGCCAGCAGTTTAACAGGGTCGACGGGAGAAAAACTGTTTTTT.

J is TRBJ2-1 and V is TRBV6-5, with 11 bases matching TRBD1. The junction had 5 bases not matched to a gene; V was cut back by 5 bases and J by 8 bases. In germline, CDR1 is MNHEY, CDR2 SVGAGI. CDR3 length equals 14 residues. The CDR3 DNA sequence: TGTGCCAGCAGTCTGGACAGGGGGCTCGATGAGCAGTTCTTC. Protein product: CASSLDRGLDEQFF.

The chain links TRBV7-9 to TRBJ1-5; D may be TRBD1 (5 bases). V was trimmed by 6 bases and J by 6 bases, leaving 15 bases between them. The CDR3 is 14 amino acids. In germline, CDR1 is SEHNR, CDR2 FQNEAQ (reference sequence). CDR3 amino acids: CASSHGGDGQPQHF. The CDR3 DNA is TGTGCCAGCAGTCATGGGGGGGACGGTCAGCCCCAGCATTTT. Full variable domain (rest looked up from reference TRBV7-9 and TRBJ1-5): DTGVSQNPRHKITKRGQNVTFRCDPISEHNRLYWYRQTLGQGPEFLTYFQNEAQLEKSRLLSDRFSAERPKGSFSTLEIQRTEQGDSAMYLCASSHGGDGQPQHFGDGTRLSIL.

The chain uses TRBV19 and TRBJ2-1; weak D call: TRBD2 (6 bases). The germline CDR1 and CDR2 sequences are LNHDA and SQIVND (reference sequence). CDR3 size: 14 residues. Trimming pared 6 bases from V and 3 bases from J, leaving 12 bases between. DNA for the CDR3: TGTGCCAGTAGGTGGCGGGGTGACTACAATGAGCAGTTCTTC. Translation: CASRWRGDYNEQFF.

A word on this clone: A junction boundary mismatches the germline segment, possibly from a read error. The rearrangement joins TRBV30 to TRBJ1-2, with D unclear. The CDR3 runs 11 residues. Per the germline V gene, CDR1 is GTSNPN and CDR2 is SVGIG (reference sequence). The CDR3 sequence is CAWSAAADTIF. The CDR3 DNA sequence: TGTGCCTGGAGTGCCGCCGCAGACACGATCTTC. Looking up the rest from reference TRBV30 and TRBJ1-2 gives the full variable domain: SQTIHQWPATLVQPVGSPLSLECTVEGTSNPNLYWYRQAAGRGLQLLFYSVGIGQISSEVPQNLSASRPQDRQFILSSKKLLLSDSGFYLCAWSAAADTIFGSGTRLTVV.

The CDR3 nucleotides are TGTGCCAGCAGCCGCGACGGACAGGGCGGAGGCACTGAAGCTTTCTTT. Its protein product is CASSRDGQGGGTEAFF. The rearrangement joins TRBV5-5 to TRBJ1-1, with 8 bases that match TRBD1. Unmatched junction bases numbered 12, after V lost 4 bases and J lost 4 bases. Per germline, CDR1 SGHKS and CDR2 YYEKEE (reference sequence). CDR3 length: 16 amino acids.

This sequence joins TRBV5-4 and TRBJ2-7; D is ambiguous. Trimming stripped 1 base from V and 2 bases from J, with 13 bases between. Per the germline V gene, CDR1 is SGHNT and CDR2 is YYREEE (reference sequence). This CDR3 region has 15 residues. The CDR3 bases are TGTGCCAGCAGCTTGCGGCAGGCCCGAACCTACGAGCAGTACTTC. This translates into CASSLRQARTYEQYF.

This chain connects TRBV2 to TRBJ2-6; D may be TRBD1 (5 bases). V was clipped by 6 bases and J by 0 bases, with 21 bases between them. The CDR3 spans 19 residues. Germline lookup yields CDR1 SNHLY and CDR2 FYNNEI. For the CDR3, the DNA is TGTGCCAGCAGCGCAGACAGTTTAAGGCTTTCCTCTGGGGCCAACGTCCTGACTTTC. Translated, it gives CASSADSLRLSSGANVLTF.

The CDR3: CASRQGWDEQYF. CDR3 DNA: TGTGCCAGCCGGCAGGGATGGGACGAGCAGTACTTC. The V call is TRBV6-5, the J call TRBJ2-7; a weak D match, TRBD1 (5 bases). Germline CDR1 MNHEY, CDR2 SVGAGI. Trimming removed 8 bases at V and 5 bases at J, with 13 bases between. CDR3 size: 12 residues.

The J gene is TRBJ1-5, the V gene TRBV7-9; D uncertain. CDR3 length: 12 amino acids. CDR1 and CDR2 from the germline V gene are SEHNR and FQNEAQ (reference sequence). Trimming shortened V by 3 bases and J by 4 bases, and 4 bases separated the two germline ends. The CDR3 DNA reads as TGTGCCAGCAGCTTCCCGAATCAGCCCCAGCATTTT. This gives the protein CASSFPNQPQHF.

This clone has more than one count but fewer than ten. The chain combines TRBV7-9 with TRBJ1-1; D not resolved. Trimming removed 2 bases from V and 0 bases from J, with 16 bases in between. The CDR3 totals 17 residues. Germline lookup yields CDR1 SEHNR and CDR2 FQNEAQ (reference sequence). The CDR3 spells CASSLSRTGGLNTEAFF. The CDR3, as DNA: TGTGCCAGCAGCTTATCCCGGACGGGAGGGTTGAACACTGAAGCTTTCTTT.

This chain links TRBV6-6 with TRBJ1-5; maybe TRBD1 (5 bases). CDR3 length: 14 residues. Germline CDR1 is MNHNY and CDR2 is SVGAGI (reference sequence). V lost 4 bases and J 7 bases, leaving 14 bases between the germline ends. The CDR3 coding sequence is TGTGCCAGCAGTTTGGGGCAGGGAGGACAGCCCCAGCATTTT. It encodes CASSLGQGGQPQHF.

This clone was counted once. The J gene is TRBJ2-1, the V gene TRBV5-4, with 7 positions matching TRBD1. The CDR3 covers 16 residues. Germline CDR1 reads SGHNT; CDR2 reads YYREEE (reference sequence). Trimming took 4 bases from V and 0 from J; bases not matched to a gene: 7. DNA of the CDR3: TGTGCCAGCAGCCGACTTTCAGGGGGCTCCTACAATGAGCAGTTCTTC. Amino acids: CASSRLSGGSYNEQFF.